A selection of T cell receptor beta chains follows, all from one sample in a study of blood T cells in healthy people across ages. One entry per CDR3 protein, called by TCRdb with MiXCR from the 5' RACE reads. Of about 800,000 distinct CDR3 sequences in the sample, 20% to 25% are singletons; the top ten hold more than 3%. This sample also appeared in a second study, on T cells of mothers and their children.

The sample taken for sequencing was blood. These receptors were collected from a boy aged 10-17 years in good health. Both conserved end residues are part of each CDR3. Each record gives: D gene, V gene, clone size, J gene, CDR3 DNA, CDR3 protein. D genes are given only for firm matches. Size is stated for part of the rows, as once, few or many counts, or as a class when the clone is expanded.

d_gene: NA
v_gene: TRBV6-5
abundance: few
j_gene: TRBJ2-1
CDR3nt: TGTGCCAGCAGTTACCCCACATTCGACAGTCAGCAGTTCTTC
CDR3aa: CASSYPTFDSQQFF

d_gene: TRBD2
v_gene: TRBV3-1
abundance: NA
j_gene: TRBJ2-2
CDR3nt: TGTGCCAGCAGCCCCGCCCTCGAAGCGGGAGGGAACACCGGGGAGCTGTTTTTT
CDR3aa: CASSPALEAGGNTGELFF

d_gene: TRBD1
v_gene: TRBV5-1
abundance: NA
j_gene: TRBJ1-4
CDR3nt: TGCGCCAGCAGCCCGGGATGCTATACAGGGGTTTGGTGTGATGAAAAACTGTTTTTT
CDR3aa: CASSPGCYTGVWCDEKLFF

d_gene: TRBD1
v_gene: TRBV28
abundance: few
j_gene: TRBJ2-6
CDR3nt: TGTGCCAGCAGTTTAGTGACAGGGGGCGGCTCTGGGGCCAACGTCCTGACTTTC
CDR3aa: CASSLVTGGGSGANVLTF

d_gene: NA
v_gene: TRBV29-1
abundance: few
j_gene: TRBJ2-7
CDR3nt: TGCAGCGTTGCTGGGACCGACACCTACGAGCAGTACTTC
CDR3aa: CSVAGTDTYEQYF

d_gene: TRBD2
v_gene: TRBV10-3
abundance: NA
j_gene: TRBJ2-1
CDR3nt: TGTGCCATCAGTGAGTCTAGCCTAGCGGGGTCTGAGCAGTTCTTC
CDR3aa: CAISESSLAGSEQFF

d_gene: NA
v_gene: TRBV20-1
abundance: NA
j_gene: TRBJ1-3
CDR3nt: TGCAGTGCTGCCCAGGCCCTACGGGAACCCTCTGGAAACACCATATATTTT
CDR3aa: CSAAQALREPSGNTIYF

d_gene: NA
v_gene: TRBV12-3/TRBV12-4
abundance: few
j_gene: TRBJ2-1
CDR3nt: TGTGCCAGCAGTGAGGCTAACAGGGTACGCAATGAGCAGTTCTTC
CDR3aa: CASSEANRVRNEQFF

d_gene: NA
v_gene: TRBV11-2
abundance: NA
j_gene: TRBJ2-6
CDR3nt: TGTGCCAGCAGCGGTTTGTTCTCTGAGGCCAACGTCCTGACTTTC
CDR3aa: CASSGLFSEANVLTF

d_gene: NA
v_gene: TRBV3-1
abundance: NA
j_gene: TRBJ2-1
CDR3nt: TGTGCCAGCAGTCAATTCGCGGGGGAGCAGTTCTTC
CDR3aa: CASSQFAGEQFF

d_gene: NA
v_gene: TRBV29-1
abundance: many
j_gene: TRBJ2-4
CDR3nt: TGCAGCGTTGAATCTTGGGAGAACATTCAGTACTTC
CDR3aa: CSVESWENIQYF

d_gene: NA
v_gene: TRBV4-2
abundance: few
j_gene: TRBJ2-7
CDR3nt: TGTGCCAGCAGCCAAGAGAATGGTGTCTCCTACGAGCAGTACTTC
CDR3aa: CASSQENGVSYEQYF

d_gene: TRBD2
v_gene: TRBV7-3
abundance: few
j_gene: TRBJ2-1
CDR3nt: TGTGCCAGCAGCACTGGGACTAGCGGGGGGAAGCAGTTCTTC
CDR3aa: CASSTGTSGGKQFF

d_gene: NA
v_gene: TRBV27
abundance: NA
j_gene: TRBJ1-6
CDR3nt: TGTGCCAGCAGTTTATCGATGGGTGGCTCCTATAATTCACCCCTCCACTTT
CDR3aa: CASSLSMGGSYNSPLHF

d_gene: TRBD2
v_gene: TRBV6-6
abundance: few
j_gene: TRBJ2-7
CDR3nt: TGTGCCAGCAGTTACGCTAGCGGGAGTCCTTCCTACGAGCAGTACTTC
CDR3aa: CASSYASGSPSYEQYF

d_gene: TRBD1
v_gene: TRBV12-3/TRBV12-4
abundance: few
j_gene: TRBJ1-1
CDR3nt: TGTGCCAGCAGTTCCCCGTCTGGGACAGGGGGCGCCTACACTGAAGCTTTCTTT
CDR3aa: CASSSPSGTGGAYTEAFF

d_gene: TRBD2
v_gene: TRBV5-1
abundance: many
j_gene: TRBJ2-5
CDR3nt: TGTGCCAGTAGTCTGGCGGGAGACCAAGAGACCCAGTACTTC
CDR3aa: CASSLAGDQETQYF

d_gene: NA
v_gene: TRBV7-9
abundance: few
j_gene: TRBJ2-7
CDR3nt: TGTGCCAGCAGCTCCCCCACAGGATTTATCTCCTACGAGCAGTACTTC
CDR3aa: CASSSPTGFISYEQYF

d_gene: NA
v_gene: TRBV3-1
abundance: few
j_gene: TRBJ2-1
CDR3nt: TGTGCCAGCAGCCAAGCCCAGAGTTACAATGAGCAGTTCTTC
CDR3aa: CASSQAQSYNEQFF

d_gene: TRBD2
v_gene: TRBV7-9
abundance: NA
j_gene: TRBJ2-1
CDR3nt: TGTGCCAGCAGCTTAGGGATTGCGGGAGCCAGGTCCTACAATGAGCAGTTCTTC
CDR3aa: CASSLGIAGARSYNEQFF

d_gene: NA
v_gene: TRBV7-9
abundance: few
j_gene: TRBJ2-1
CDR3nt: TGTGCCAGCACCTGGACATTACACAATGAGCAGTTCTTC
CDR3aa: CASTWTLHNEQFF

d_gene: NA
v_gene: TRBV28
abundance: NA
j_gene: TRBJ2-1
CDR3nt: TGTGCCAGCACCCTACGGGGTAGGGACAATGAGCAGTTCTTC
CDR3aa: CASTLRGRDNEQFF

d_gene: NA
v_gene: TRBV4-1
abundance: NA
j_gene: TRBJ1-1
CDR3nt: TGCGCCAGCAGCCAAGCGTCGTCTGTGGGCAACACTGAAGCTTTCTTT
CDR3aa: CASSQASSVGNTEAFF

d_gene: NA
v_gene: TRBV4-1
abundance: few
j_gene: TRBJ2-7
CDR3nt: TGCGCCAGCAGCCAAGAATTCCGGGAGAGCTACGAGCAGTACTTC
CDR3aa: CASSQEFRESYEQYF

d_gene: TRBD1
v_gene: TRBV9
abundance: few
j_gene: TRBJ2-7
CDR3nt: TGTGCCAGCAGCACGGGACAGGGATACTACGAGCAGTACTTC
CDR3aa: CASSTGQGYYEQYF

d_gene: TRBD2
v_gene: TRBV7-9
abundance: many
j_gene: TRBJ2-7
CDR3nt: TGTGCCAGCAGCATACTAGCGGGGGGGACCTACGAGCAGTACTTC
CDR3aa: CASSILAGGTYEQYF

d_gene: TRBD2
v_gene: TRBV12-3/TRBV12-4
abundance: NA
j_gene: TRBJ2-3
CDR3nt: TGTGCCAGCAGTGAGCGGGGGGGCCGTACAGATACGCAGTATTTT
CDR3aa: CASSERGGRTDTQYF

d_gene: TRBD1
v_gene: TRBV6-5
abundance: few
j_gene: TRBJ2-7
CDR3nt: TGTGCCAGCAAAAGAACCGGGACAGGGGGCTACGAGCAGTACTTC
CDR3aa: CASKRTGTGGYEQYF

d_gene: TRBD1
v_gene: TRBV7-8
abundance: few
j_gene: TRBJ2-7
CDR3nt: TGTGCCAGCAGGTTAGGGATAGGGACAGGGGAGACCTACGAGCAGTACTTC
CDR3aa: CASRLGIGTGETYEQYF

d_gene: TRBD1
v_gene: TRBV28
abundance: many
j_gene: TRBJ2-7
CDR3nt: TGTGCCAGCAGTCCAACAGGGGGCCTCGAGCAGTACTTC
CDR3aa: CASSPTGGLEQYF

d_gene: NA
v_gene: TRBV7-9
abundance: few
j_gene: TRBJ2-3
CDR3nt: TGTGCCAGCAGCTTACCCCGGGACTCGAAGAGCGCAGATACGCAGTATTTT
CDR3aa: CASSLPRDSKSADTQYF

d_gene: NA
v_gene: TRBV4-2
abundance: NA
j_gene: TRBJ2-4
CDR3nt: TGTGCCAGCAGCCAAGATCTGGCTAGTGTCAAAAACATTCAGTACTTC
CDR3aa: CASSQDLASVKNIQYF

d_gene: NA
v_gene: TRBV12-3/TRBV12-4
abundance: NA
j_gene: TRBJ1-1
CDR3nt: TGTGCCAGCACCGGTACAGAGAACACTGAAGCTTTCTTT
CDR3aa: CASTGTENTEAFF

d_gene: NA
v_gene: TRBV2
abundance: few
j_gene: TRBJ1-2
CDR3nt: TGTGCCAGCAGTGAAGCGCCCTCGACGACCCTAATTTATGGCTACACCTTC
CDR3aa: CASSEAPSTTLIYGYTF

d_gene: NA
v_gene: TRBV6-5
abundance: few
j_gene: TRBJ2-5
CDR3nt: TGTGCCAGCAGTTACGTCGGGGCGCGGGAGACCCAGTACTTC
CDR3aa: CASSYVGARETQYF

d_gene: NA
v_gene: TRBV12-3/TRBV12-4
abundance: NA
j_gene: TRBJ2-3
CDR3nt: TGTGCCAGCACCCGAAGGCGAGCGGTTACGCAGTATTTT
CDR3aa: CASTRRRAVTQYF